A single sample gave rise to the 13 T cell receptor beta chains below, sequenced in a study of T cell repertoires in cytomegalovirus infection. Antigens for these TCRs are unknown. One entry per CDR3 protein, called by TCRdb with MiXCR from the reads. The sample contains about 890,000 distinct CDR3 sequences, approximately 30% of which appear only once. The sample consisted of cultured CD8+ T cells from PBMCs, taken from culture after CMV antigen stimulation. The receptor source for this set is a human donor in good health (CMV status not recorded). Some clones in this sample may be carry-over from other donors' samples.

The rearrangement uses TRBV3-1 and TRBJ1-1; D possibly corresponds to TRBD1 (6 bases). The length of the CDR3 is 13 residues. V was cut by 7 bases and J by 4 bases, with 13 bases left in between. Per germline, CDR1 LGHDT and CDR2 YNNKEL (reference sequence). CDR3 nucleotides: TGTGCCAGCACCTGGGACACGGGCACTGAAGCTTTCTTT. Translating gives CASTWDTGTEAFF.

In its sample, this clonotype was seen many times. This chain connects TRBV12-3 or TRBV12-4 to TRBJ1-2; no clear D. This CDR3 is 14 amino acids long. Trimming removed 5 bases at V and 3 bases at J, with 13 bases between. CDR3 sequence: CASSPHSGDYGYTF. The CDR3 nucleotides are TGTGCCAGCAGTCCTCACAGTGGGGACTATGGCTACACCTTC.

V gene TRBV7-6 combines with J gene TRBJ2-1, with D possibly TRBD1 on 6 matching bases. V was shortened by 1 base and J by 0 bases, with 25 bases between the two germline ends. The length of the CDR3 is 21 residues. Germline values: CDR1 SGHVS, CDR2 FNYEAQ. The CDR3 sequence is CASSLESDRLLSFYSYNEQFF. The CDR3 DNA sequence: TGTGCCAGCAGCTTAGAGTCGGACAGACTGCTCTCATTTTACTCCTACAATGAGCAGTTCTTC.

The V and J genes are TRBV27 and TRBJ2-1; 7 bases align to TRBD2. In germline, CDR1 is MNHEY, CDR2 SMNVEV (reference sequence). CDR3 length: 14 residues. J gave up 7 bases and V 0 bases, and 3 bases lay outside the gene matches. The CDR3 loop reads CASSLSPGGNEQFF. The CDR3 DNA is TGTGCCAGCAGTTTATCGCCCGGGGGGAATGAGCAGTTCTTC.

This clonotype turned up a few times. The chain carries TRBV6-6 and TRBJ1-5; D perhaps matches TRBD1 (6 bases). The CDR3 is 15 amino acids. Germline loops: CDR1 MNHNY, CDR2 SVGAGI (reference sequence). Between the trimmed V and J ends, which lost 7 bases and 1 base, there was a span of 14 bases. CDR3 DNA sequence: TGTGCCAGCACTTCGGGGGGCGGAAGCAATCAGCCCCAGCATTTT. Residues: CASTSGGGSNQPQHF.

Remarks on this clonotype: One end of the junction is discordant with germline, which a read error may explain. The chain couples TRBV15 to TRBJ2-3; 10 nucleotides line up with TRBD2. There are 17 residues in the CDR3. Germline V lookup: CDR1 LNHNV, CDR2 YYDKDF (reference sequence). This CDR3 is CVTSRDRLAGSTDTQYF. DNA for the CDR3: TGTGTCACCAGCAGAGATCGACTAGCGGGTTCCACAGATACGCAGTATTTT. Combining the CDR3 with reference TRBV15 and TRBJ2-3 gives the whole variable domain DAMVIQNPRYQVTQFGKPVTLSCSQTLNHNVMYWYQQKSSQAPKLLFHYYDKDFNNEADTPDNFQSRRPNTSFCFLDIRSPGLGDTAMYLCVTSRDRLAGSTDTQYFGPGTRLTVL.

This clonotype turned up a few times. This sequence joins TRBV7-9 and TRBJ1-1; D not resolved. The CDR3 is made up of 16 amino acids. Germline loops: CDR1 SEHNR, CDR2 FQNEAQ (reference sequence). V was clipped by 5 bases and J by 2 bases, with 18 bases between them. The CDR3 DNA sequence: TGTGCCAGCAGCGCTCACGGAATTGGGGAAAACACTGAAGCTTTCTTT. Protein product: CASSAHGIGENTEAFF.

V gene TRBV20-1 combines with J gene TRBJ2-2, with 13 bases that match TRBD2. CDR3 length: 15 amino acids. V trimming: 6 bases; J trimming: 5 bases; junction bases outside the gene matches: 6. Germline V gene sequence: CDR1 DFQATT, CDR2 SNEGSKA (reference sequence). The CDR3 DNA reads as TGCAGTGCAAAGGGACTAGCGGGGTCTACCGGGGAGCTGTTTTTT. Its translation: CSAKGLAGSTGELFF.

CDR3 loop: CASEGQGLTKNIQYF. For the CDR3, the DNA is TGTGCCTCCGAGGGACAGGGCCTAACCAAAAACATTCAGTACTTC. This chain uses TRBV7-6 with TRBJ2-4, with TRBD1 matching over 9 bases. V lost 11 bases to trimming and J lost 2 bases; unmatched junction nucleotides: 10. Looked up from germline, CDR1 is SGHVS and CDR2 is FNYEAQ. The CDR3 totals 15 residues.

This clonotype was observed a few times. J is TRBJ1-4 and V is TRBV28; 8 bases align to TRBD1. The CDR3 contains 15 residues. After removal of 2 bases from V and 8 bases from J, the junction contained 7 bases not matched to a gene. Germline V gene data show CDR1 as MDHEN and CDR2 as SYDVKM. The CDR3, as DNA: TGTGCCAGCAGTTTAGGGCGACAGGGGAAAGAAAAACTGTTTTTT. It translates to CASSLGRQGKEKLFF.

The V and J genes are TRBV19 and TRBJ1-6; maybe TRBD1 (5 bases). This CDR3 is built from 15 residues. V was shortened by 3 bases and J by 7 bases, with 13 bases between the two germline ends. Germline assignment: CDR1 LNHDA and CDR2 SQIVND (reference sequence). The CDR3 here is CASSIQGRGNSPLHF. Here the CDR3 DNA reads TGTGCCAGTAGTATTCAGGGCCGTGGGAATTCACCCCTCCACTTT. The variable domain in full, completed from reference TRBV19 and TRBJ1-6, reads DGGITQSPKYLFRKEGQNVTLSCEQNLNHDAMYWYRQDPGQGLRLIYYSQIVNDFQKGDIAEGYSVSREKKESFPLTVTSAQKNPTAFYLCASSIQGRGNSPLHFGNGTRLTVT.

J is TRBJ2-1 and V is TRBV7-9, with TRBD1 identical over 7 bases. The CDR3 is 12 residues long. The germline V gene encodes CDR1 SEHNR and CDR2 FQNEAQ (reference sequence). V lost 5 bases to trimming and J lost 12 bases; unmatched junction nucleotides: 7. CDR3 protein: CASSGGQLGQFF. The CDR3 coding sequence is TGTGCCAGCAGCGGGGGACAGCTGGGGCAGTTCTTC.

A few counts support this clonotype. This chain links TRBV10-2 with TRBJ1-1; 12 positions match TRBD1. V was clipped by 0 bases and J by 8 bases; unmatched bases: 4. The CDR3 spans 15 residues. The germline CDR1 and CDR2 sequences are WSHSY and SAAADI. The CDR3 spells CASSESGQGASEAFF. The CDR3 region has the DNA TGCGCCAGCAGTGAGTCGGGACAGGGGGCGTCGGAAGCTTTCTTT.